The 12 T cell receptor beta chains below were found in one sample sequenced in a study of regulatory T cells in long-lasting Graves disease. Investigators prepared the TCR beta libraries by applying iRepertoire HTBI primers and Arm-PCR of CDR3 regions. TCRdb analysed the multiplex PCR reads with MiXCR anew, one entry per CDR3 protein. This table has more than 300,000 distinct CDR3 sequences, 10% to 15% appearing once. Time point defined: newly diagnosed GD, antithyroid drugs for less than 3 months. TCR sequences were obtained from RNA taken from PBMCs. This same sample was also taken into another study, of T cells in Graves' hyperthyroidism and ophthalmopathy.

This specimen was peripheral blood mononuclear cells (PBMCs), taken at new diagnosis, from a patient treated with antithyroid drugs. These receptors were obtained from a woman aged 18 to 35 with Graves disease.

The sample holds many counts of this clonotype. The CDR3, as DNA: TGTGCCAGCAGCTTAGTGACAGGCGATACGCAGTATTTT. Amino acid sequence: CASSLVTGDTQYF. The gene calls are TRBV7-9 and TRBJ2-3; a possible D gene is TRBD1 (6 bases). Germline CDR1 reads SEHNR; CDR2 reads FQNEAQ (reference sequence). Trimming took off 1 base at V and 6 bases at J, with 8 bases between the two ends. The CDR3 is 13 amino acids.

This clonotype was observed at least ten times. The CDR3 DNA is TGTGCCAGCAGGACAGGGGGTCTCTATGGCTACACCTTC. Its protein product is CASRTGGLYGYTF. V gene TRBV6-1 combines with J gene TRBJ1-2, with TRBD1 identical over 9 bases. This CDR3 is built from 13 residues. J gave up 4 bases and V 6 bases, and 3 bases lay outside the gene matches. Germline V CDR1 and CDR2: MNHNS, SASEGT.

This clonotype was seen repeatedly, ten times or more. The genes are TRBV20-1 and TRBJ2-1; 7 bases agree with TRBD2. With V trimmed by 5 bases and J by 8 bases, 15 bases remained unmatched. The CDR3 is made up of 15 amino acids. Germline-derived CDR1 and CDR2 are DFQATT and SNEGSKA (reference sequence). The CDR3 loop is CSAGGVGLARDEQFF. Written as DNA, the CDR3 is TGCAGTGCTGGGGGGGTAGGTCTAGCCCGCGATGAGCAGTTCTTC.

At least ten counts were recorded for this clonotype. The V gene is TRBV18, the J gene TRBJ2-3, with TRBD2 as a possible D gene (6 bases). Trimming cost V 6 bases and J 1 base, with 14 bases left between them. Germline CDR1 and CDR2: KGHSH and LQKENI. The CDR3 loop spans 15 amino acids. Written as DNA, the CDR3 is TGTGCCAGCTCGCCCCGACTAGGGGGCACAGATACGCAGTATTTT. Amino acids: CASSPRLGGTDTQYF.

The chain is built from TRBV28 and TRBJ1-1; D not certain. Germline CDR1 reads MDHEN; CDR2 reads SYDVKM. V lost 6 bases, J lost 2 bases, and 10 bases lay in between. This CDR3 comprises 13 residues. This chain's CDR3 is CASRKKGNTEAFF. The CDR3 nucleotides are TGTGCCAGCAGAAAAAAGGGTAACACTGAAGCTTTCTTT.

This clonotype was counted many times. CDR3 sequence reads: CASSLIQRAYEQYF. The CDR3 bases are TGTGCCAGCAGCTTAATCCAGCGGGCCTACGAGCAGTACTTC. This chain uses TRBV5-5 with TRBJ2-7, with a weak D call TRBD2 (6 bases). The CDR3 is 14 amino acids. The germline V gene encodes CDR1 SGHKS and CDR2 YYEKEE (reference sequence). Trimming shortened V by 2 bases and J by 2 bases, and 11 bases separated the two germline ends.

This clonotype has only a few counts. The chain has TRBV6-1 and TRBJ2-1, with D possibly TRBD2 on 6 matching bases. Trimming took off 3 bases at V and 5 bases at J, with 11 bases between the two ends. CDR1 is MNHNS and CDR2 is SASEGT in the germline V gene. This CDR3 contains 14 residues. CDR3 nucleotide sequence: TGTGCCAGCAGTGAGTGGCGGGAAGACAATGAGCAGTTCTTC. Residues: CASSEWREDNEQFF.

This clonotype turned up a few times. The genes are TRBV6-5 and TRBJ1-1; 7 positions agree with TRBD1. The trim removed 4 bases at V and 1 base at J, leaving 6 bases unmatched. Per germline, CDR1 MNHEY and CDR2 SVGAGI. This CDR3 comprises 15 residues. Written as DNA, the CDR3 is TGTGCCAGCAGTTTCAGTTGGACAGGGAACACTGAAGCTTTCTTT. This gives the protein CASSFSWTGNTEAFF.

About this clonotype: This clone may be a read error of a much larger clone one base away. The chain couples TRBV20-1 to TRBJ1-1, with 11 bases fitting TRBD1. Trimming cost V 0 bases and J 5 bases; bases outside gene matches: 11. CDR1 is DFQATT and CDR2 is SNEGSKA in the germline V gene (reference sequence). This CDR3 has 17 residues. CDR3 amino acids: CSARDRRTGGWRTEAFF. As DNA, the CDR3 is TGCAGTGCTAGAGATCGTCGGACAGGGGGCTGGCGGACTGAAGCTTTCTTT.

This clonotype has a handful of counts. The chain combines TRBV14 with TRBJ2-2; tentatively, D is TRBD1 or TRBD2 (5 bases each). The V end was cut by 7 bases, the J end by 0 bases, with 15 bases between. This CDR3 spans 16 amino acids. Looked up from germline, CDR1 is SGHDN and CDR2 is FVKESK. CDR3: CASTSGRDANTGELFF. The CDR3 coding sequence is TGTGCCAGCACCTCGGGAAGGGACGCGAACACCGGGGAGCTGTTTTTT.

Comment on this clonotype: With a much larger clone just one base away, this may be a read error. This rearrangement joins TRBV6-4 to TRBJ1-2; D perhaps matches TRBD1 (5 bases). Germline V gene sequence: CDR1 MRHNA, CDR2 SNTAGT. The CDR3 totals 17 residues. V gave up 3 bases and J gave up 6 bases, with 23 bases separating them. The CDR3 loop is CASSESGLRGYSHGYTF. DNA of the CDR3: TGTGCCAGCAGTGAATCGGGCTTAAGGGGCTATAGTCATGGCTACACCTTC.

This clonotype was seen a few times. V is TRBV4-1 and J is TRBJ2-7, with 11 nucleotides matching TRBD1. This CDR3 is built from 15 residues. Per the germline V gene, CDR1 is MGHRA and CDR2 is YSYEKL. With V trimmed by 3 bases and J by 3 bases, 4 bases remained unmatched. CDR3 residues: CASSHQDRGLYEQYF. CDR3 sequence (DNA): TGCGCCAGCAGCCACCAGGACAGGGGGCTCTACGAGCAGTACTTC.